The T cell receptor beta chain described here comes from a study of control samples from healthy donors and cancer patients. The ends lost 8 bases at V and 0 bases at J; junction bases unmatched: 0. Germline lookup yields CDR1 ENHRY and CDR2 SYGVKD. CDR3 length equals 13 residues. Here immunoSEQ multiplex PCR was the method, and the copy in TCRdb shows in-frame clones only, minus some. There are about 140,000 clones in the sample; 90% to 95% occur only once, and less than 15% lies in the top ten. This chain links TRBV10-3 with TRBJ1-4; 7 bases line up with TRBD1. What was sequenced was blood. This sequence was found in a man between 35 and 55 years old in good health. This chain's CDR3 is CAIGTATNEKLFF. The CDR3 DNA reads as TGTGCCATCGGGACAGCAACTAATGAAAAACTGTTTTTT.